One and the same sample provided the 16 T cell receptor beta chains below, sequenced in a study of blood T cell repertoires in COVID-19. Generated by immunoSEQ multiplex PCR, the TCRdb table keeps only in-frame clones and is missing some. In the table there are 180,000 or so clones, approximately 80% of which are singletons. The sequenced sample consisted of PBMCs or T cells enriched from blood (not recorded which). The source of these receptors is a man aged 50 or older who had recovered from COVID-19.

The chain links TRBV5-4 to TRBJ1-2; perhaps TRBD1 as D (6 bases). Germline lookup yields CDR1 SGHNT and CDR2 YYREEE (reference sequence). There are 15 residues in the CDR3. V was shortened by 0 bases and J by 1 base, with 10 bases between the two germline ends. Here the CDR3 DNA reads TGTGCCAGCAGCTTGGTAACAGGGCTTAACTATGGCTACACCTTC. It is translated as CASSLVTGLNYGYTF.

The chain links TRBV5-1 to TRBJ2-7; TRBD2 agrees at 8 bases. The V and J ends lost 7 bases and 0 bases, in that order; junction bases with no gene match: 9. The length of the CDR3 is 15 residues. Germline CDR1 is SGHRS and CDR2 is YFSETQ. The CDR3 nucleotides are TGCGCCAGCGCGCTAGCGGGCGGGAGCTCCTACGAGCAGTACTTC. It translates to CASALAGGSSYEQYF.

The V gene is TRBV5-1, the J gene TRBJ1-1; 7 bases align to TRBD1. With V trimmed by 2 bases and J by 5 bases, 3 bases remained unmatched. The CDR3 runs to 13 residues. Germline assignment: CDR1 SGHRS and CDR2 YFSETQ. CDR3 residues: CASSLGGRTEAFF. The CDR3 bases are TGCGCCAGCAGCTTAGGGGGCAGGACTGAAGCTTTCTTT.

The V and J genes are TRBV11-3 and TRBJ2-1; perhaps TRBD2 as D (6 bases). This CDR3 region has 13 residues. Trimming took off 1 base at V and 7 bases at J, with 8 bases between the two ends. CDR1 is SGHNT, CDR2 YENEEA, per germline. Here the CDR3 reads CASSLGEANEQFF. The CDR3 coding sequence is TGTGCCAGCAGCTTAGGGGAGGCGAATGAGCAGTTCTTC.

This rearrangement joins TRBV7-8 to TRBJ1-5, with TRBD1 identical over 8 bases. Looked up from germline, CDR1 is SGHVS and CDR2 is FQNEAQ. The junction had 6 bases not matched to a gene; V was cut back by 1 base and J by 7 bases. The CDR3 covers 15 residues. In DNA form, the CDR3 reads TGTGCCAGCAGCTTAGGCCGGGACAGGAGCCAGCCCCAGCATTTT. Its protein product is CASSLGRDRSQPQHF.

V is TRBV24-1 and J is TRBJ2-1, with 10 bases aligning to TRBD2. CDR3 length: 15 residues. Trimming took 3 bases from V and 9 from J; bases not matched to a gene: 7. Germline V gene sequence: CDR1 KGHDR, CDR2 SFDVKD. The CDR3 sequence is CATSDPGLAIFEQFF. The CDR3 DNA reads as TGTGCCACCAGTGATCCGGGACTAGCGATTTTTGAGCAGTTCTTC.

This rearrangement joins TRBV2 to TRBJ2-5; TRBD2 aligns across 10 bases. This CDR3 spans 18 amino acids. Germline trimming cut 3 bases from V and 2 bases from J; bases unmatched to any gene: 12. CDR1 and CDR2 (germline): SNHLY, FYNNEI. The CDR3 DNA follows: TGTGCCAGCAGTGAGGGATCCCCACTAGCGGGACAACAAGAGACCCAGTACTTC. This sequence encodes CASSEGSPLAGQQETQYF.

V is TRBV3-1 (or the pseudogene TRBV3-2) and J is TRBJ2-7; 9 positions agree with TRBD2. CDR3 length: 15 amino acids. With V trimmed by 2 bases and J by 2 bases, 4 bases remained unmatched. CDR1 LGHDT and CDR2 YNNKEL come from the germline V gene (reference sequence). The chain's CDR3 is CASSQLLAGPYEQYF. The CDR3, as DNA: TGTGCCAGCAGCCAACTCCTAGCGGGACCCTACGAGCAGTACTTC.

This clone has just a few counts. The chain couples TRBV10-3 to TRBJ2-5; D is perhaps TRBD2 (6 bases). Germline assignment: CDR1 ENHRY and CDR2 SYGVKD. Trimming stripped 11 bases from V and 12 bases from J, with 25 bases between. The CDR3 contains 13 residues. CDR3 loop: CASRAGSGFSKYF. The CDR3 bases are TGTGCCTCGAGGGCGGGGAGTGGGTTTTCTAAGTACTTC.

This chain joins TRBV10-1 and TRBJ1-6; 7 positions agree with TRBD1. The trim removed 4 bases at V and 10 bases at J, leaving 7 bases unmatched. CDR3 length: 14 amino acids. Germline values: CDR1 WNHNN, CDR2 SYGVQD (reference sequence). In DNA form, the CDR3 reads TGCGCCAGCAGTGGAGGGGGCCGGGGATCACCCCTCCACTTT. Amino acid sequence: CASSGGGRGSPLHF.

As DNA, the CDR3 is TGTGCCAGTAGTATCCTCGGGACAGGAGTCACTAACTATGGCTACACCTTC. Protein: CASSILGTGVTNYGYTF. This rearrangement joins TRBV19 to TRBJ1-2, with 8 bases identical to TRBD1. V gave up 3 bases and J gave up 0 bases; unmatched junction bases: 9. The germline V gene encodes CDR1 LNHDA and CDR2 SQIVND (reference sequence). The CDR3 totals 17 residues.

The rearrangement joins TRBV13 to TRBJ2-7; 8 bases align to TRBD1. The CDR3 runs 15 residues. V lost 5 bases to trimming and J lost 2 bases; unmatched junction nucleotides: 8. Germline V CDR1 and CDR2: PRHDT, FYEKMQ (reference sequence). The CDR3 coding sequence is TGTGCCAGCAGCCAAGAGACAGGGGTCCCCTACGAGCAGTACTTC. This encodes CASSQETGVPYEQYF.

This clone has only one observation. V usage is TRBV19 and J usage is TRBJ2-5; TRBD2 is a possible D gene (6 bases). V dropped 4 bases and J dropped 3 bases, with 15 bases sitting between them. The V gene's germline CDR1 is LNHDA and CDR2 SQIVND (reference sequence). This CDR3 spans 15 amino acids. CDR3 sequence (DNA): TGTGCCAGTAGTAGGGGACTCCGGGCCGAAGAGACCCAGTACTTC. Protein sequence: CASSRGLRAEETQYF.

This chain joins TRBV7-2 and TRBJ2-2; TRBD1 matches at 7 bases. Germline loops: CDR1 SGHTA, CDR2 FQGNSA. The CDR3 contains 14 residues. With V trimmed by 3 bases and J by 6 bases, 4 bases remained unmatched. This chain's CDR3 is CASSFSRGSGELFF. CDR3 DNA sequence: TGTGCCAGCAGCTTTTCCAGGGGGTCCGGGGAGCTGTTTTTT.

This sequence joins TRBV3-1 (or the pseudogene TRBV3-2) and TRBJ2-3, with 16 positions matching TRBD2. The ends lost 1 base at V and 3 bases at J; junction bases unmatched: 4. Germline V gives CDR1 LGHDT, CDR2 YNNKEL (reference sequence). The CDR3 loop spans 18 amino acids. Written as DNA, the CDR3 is TGTGCCAGCAGCCAAGTCGGGACTAGCGGGAGGGAGACAGATACGCAGTATTTT. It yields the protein CASSQVGTSGRETDTQYF.

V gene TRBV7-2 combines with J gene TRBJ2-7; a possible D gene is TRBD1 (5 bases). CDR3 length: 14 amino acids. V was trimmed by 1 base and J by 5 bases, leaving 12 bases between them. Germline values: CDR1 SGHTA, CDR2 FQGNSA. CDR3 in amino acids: CASSLEARANEQYF. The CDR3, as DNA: TGTGCCAGCAGCTTAGAAGCCAGGGCCAACGAGCAGTACTTC.